These T cell receptor beta chains were read from a single sample in a study of shared clonotypes between healthy human individuals. The data were produced by immunoSEQ multiplex PCR, yet TCRdb's version contains in-frame clones alone and is incomplete. The table shows 2 million to 2.5 million clones, with approximately 94% occurring only once. The source material was naive CD4+ T cells sorted from blood. The receptors derive from a man aged 18 to 30 in good health. Both conserved end residues are part of each CDR3. Fields, in order: V gene, D gene, clone size, J gene, CDR3 protein, CDR3 DNA. D genes are given only for firm matches. Clone sizes are given selectively: once, few, many, or a class where the clone is expanded.

v_call: TRBV30
d_call: TRBD1
clone_size: NA
j_call: TRBJ2-7
cdr3_aa: CAWTPWQGATYEQYF
cdr3_nt: TGTGCCTGGACTCCGTGGCAGGGGGCTACCTACGAGCAGTACTTC

v_call: TRBV4-2
d_call: NA
clone_size: NA
j_call: TRBJ2-2
cdr3_aa: CASSHVLGPGELFF
cdr3_nt: TGTGCCAGCAGCCATGTTCTAGGGCCCGGGGAGCTGTTTTTT

v_call: TRBV30
d_call: NA
clone_size: NA
j_call: TRBJ1-4
cdr3_aa: CAWSGGLSNEKLFF
cdr3_nt: TGTGCCTGGAGCGGGGGCCTGTCTAATGAAAAACTGTTTTTT

v_call: TRBV6-5
d_call: TRBD1
clone_size: NA
j_call: TRBJ1-1
cdr3_aa: CASRPTGGRTEAFF
cdr3_nt: TGTGCCAGCAGACCTACAGGGGGCAGGACTGAAGCTTTCTTT

v_call: TRBV28
d_call: NA
clone_size: NA
j_call: TRBJ2-5
cdr3_aa: CSVTGQETQYF
cdr3_nt: TGTTCTGTAACGGGACAAGAGACCCAGTACTTC

v_call: TRBV7-8
d_call: NA
clone_size: NA
j_call: TRBJ1-1
cdr3_aa: CASSLVRAENTEAFF
cdr3_nt: TGTGCCAGCAGCTTAGTTCGGGCAGAGAACACTGAAGCTTTCTTT

v_call: TRBV11-2
d_call: TRBD1
clone_size: NA
j_call: TRBJ1-2
cdr3_aa: CASTLEGGTGIGYGYTF
cdr3_nt: TGTGCCAGCACCCTAGAAGGAGGGACAGGGATCGGCTATGGCTACACCTTC

v_call: TRBV18
d_call: NA
clone_size: NA
j_call: TRBJ2-2
cdr3_aa: CASSPVKGDTGELFF
cdr3_nt: TGTGCCAGCTCACCAGTAAAGGGGGACACCGGGGAGCTGTTTTTT

v_call: TRBV6-1
d_call: TRBD1
clone_size: once
j_call: TRBJ1-1
cdr3_aa: CASGQGLRAEAFF
cdr3_nt: TGTGCCAGCGGACAGGGATTGCGGGCTGAAGCTTTCTTT

v_call: TRBV7-9
d_call: TRBD1
clone_size: NA
j_call: TRBJ1-1
cdr3_aa: CASSRGTGNTEAFF
cdr3_nt: TGTGCCAGCAGCCGCGGGACAGGGAACACTGAAGCTTTCTTT

v_call: TRBV10-2
d_call: NA
clone_size: NA
j_call: TRBJ2-7
cdr3_aa: CASSMRGFYEQYF
cdr3_nt: TGCGCCAGCAGTATGAGGGGGTTCTACGAGCAGTACTTC

v_call: TRBV5-6
d_call: TRBD1
clone_size: NA
j_call: TRBJ1-2
cdr3_aa: CASSLAGQGSYTF
cdr3_nt: TGTGCCAGCAGCTTGGCCGGACAGGGGTCCTACACCTTC

v_call: TRBV18
d_call: NA
clone_size: NA
j_call: TRBJ1-2
cdr3_aa: CASSPIQGTNYGYTF
cdr3_nt: TGTGCCAGCTCACCAATACAGGGTACTAACTATGGCTACACCTTC

v_call: TRBV5-1
d_call: NA
clone_size: NA
j_call: TRBJ2-5
cdr3_aa: CASSPGTTKETQYF
cdr3_nt: TGCGCCAGCAGCCCCGGGACAACAAAAGAGACCCAGTACTTC

v_call: TRBV6-5
d_call: NA
clone_size: NA
j_call: TRBJ1-6
cdr3_aa: CASSLDRLNSPLHF
cdr3_nt: TGTGCCAGCAGTCTGGACAGATTAAATTCACCCCTCCACTTT

v_call: TRBV7-3
d_call: TRBD1
clone_size: NA
j_call: TRBJ1-3
cdr3_aa: CASSLTGGPGNTIYF
cdr3_nt: TGTGCCAGCAGCTTGACAGGGGGCCCTGGAAACACCATATATTTT

v_call: TRBV9
d_call: TRBD1
clone_size: NA
j_call: TRBJ1-2
cdr3_aa: CASSSGTGTNYGYTF
cdr3_nt: TGTGCCAGCAGCTCCGGGACAGGGACTAACTATGGCTACACCTTC

v_call: TRBV5-4
d_call: NA
clone_size: NA
j_call: TRBJ2-3
cdr3_aa: CASSSPGKDTQYF
cdr3_nt: TGTGCCAGCAGCTCTCCAGGGAAAGATACGCAGTATTTT

v_call: TRBV6-6
d_call: NA
clone_size: NA
j_call: TRBJ1-2
cdr3_aa: CASSYPGGRGYTF
cdr3_nt: TGTGCCAGCAGTTATCCCGGGGGCCGAGGCTACACCTTC

v_call: TRBV29-1
d_call: NA
clone_size: NA
j_call: TRBJ2-1
cdr3_aa: CSVPGYNEQFF
cdr3_nt: TGCAGCGTTCCTGGGTACAATGAGCAGTTCTTC

v_call: TRBV28
d_call: NA
clone_size: NA
j_call: TRBJ2-7
cdr3_aa: CASSLGTTSHEQYF
cdr3_nt: TGTGCCAGCAGTTTAGGAACCACTAGCCACGAGCAGTACTTC

v_call: TRBV11-2
d_call: NA
clone_size: NA
j_call: TRBJ2-5
cdr3_aa: CASSLNRDQETQYF
cdr3_nt: TGTGCCAGCAGCCTCAACAGGGACCAAGAGACCCAGTACTTC

v_call: TRBV11-1
d_call: TRBD1
clone_size: once
j_call: TRBJ1-3
cdr3_aa: CASSEQGPGNTIYF
cdr3_nt: TGTGCCAGCAGCGAACAGGGGCCCGGAAACACCATATATTTT

v_call: TRBV18
d_call: NA
clone_size: NA
j_call: TRBJ2-7
cdr3_aa: CASSPQGGAYEQYF
cdr3_nt: TGTGCCAGCTCGCCGCAGGGCGGGGCCTACGAGCAGTACTTC

v_call: TRBV6-5
d_call: TRBD2
clone_size: NA
j_call: TRBJ2-1
cdr3_aa: CASGRGLADYNEQFF
cdr3_nt: TGTGCCAGCGGACGAGGACTAGCGGATTACAATGAGCAGTTCTTC

v_call: TRBV6-1
d_call: NA
clone_size: NA
j_call: TRBJ2-7
cdr3_aa: CASRTQGGSYEQYF
cdr3_nt: TGTGCCAGCAGAACACAGGGGGGGTCCTACGAGCAGTACTTC

v_call: TRBV5-1
d_call: NA
clone_size: NA
j_call: TRBJ1-1
cdr3_aa: CASSLGSGWTEAFF
cdr3_nt: TGCGCCAGCAGCTTGGGAAGCGGGTGGACTGAAGCTTTCTTT

v_call: TRBV7-3
d_call: TRBD2
clone_size: NA
j_call: TRBJ2-1
cdr3_aa: CASSSQLAVPYNEQFF
cdr3_nt: TGTGCCAGCAGCTCCCAACTAGCGGTACCTTACAATGAGCAGTTCTTC

v_call: TRBV6-5
d_call: TRBD1
clone_size: NA
j_call: TRBJ2-7
cdr3_aa: CASSRGTGTYEQYF
cdr3_nt: TGTGCCAGCAGTCGAGGGACAGGGACCTACGAGCAGTACTTC

v_call: TRBV7-9
d_call: NA
clone_size: NA
j_call: TRBJ2-3
cdr3_aa: CASSLGDTYTDTQYF
cdr3_nt: TGTGCCAGCAGCTTAGGGGACACATACACAGATACGCAGTATTTT

v_call: TRBV4-3
d_call: TRBD1
clone_size: NA
j_call: TRBJ1-1
cdr3_aa: CASSQLGQGATEAFF
cdr3_nt: TGCGCCAGCAGCCAGCTCGGACAGGGGGCCACTGAAGCTTTCTTT

v_call: TRBV2
d_call: NA
clone_size: NA
j_call: TRBJ1-2
cdr3_aa: CASTGEGGSPIGGYTF
cdr3_nt: TGTGCCAGCACCGGGGAGGGGGGCTCCCCGATCGGCGGCTACACCTTC

v_call: TRBV19
d_call: NA
clone_size: NA
j_call: TRBJ1-1
cdr3_aa: CASSIPGLDTEAFF
cdr3_nt: TGTGCCAGTAGTATCCCCGGGCTGGACACTGAAGCTTTCTTT

v_call: TRBV28
d_call: TRBD1
clone_size: NA
j_call: TRBJ2-6
cdr3_aa: CASSLTGQSPGANVLTF
cdr3_nt: TGTGCCAGCAGTTTGACGGGACAGTCACCTGGGGCCAACGTCCTGACTTTC

v_call: TRBV30
d_call: NA
clone_size: NA
j_call: TRBJ2-3
cdr3_aa: CAWSSVSQGRDTQYF
cdr3_nt: TGTGCCTGGAGTTCGGTATCTCAAGGGAGAGATACGCAGTATTTT

v_call: TRBV7-2
d_call: NA
clone_size: NA
j_call: TRBJ1-2
cdr3_aa: CASSLVKENYGYTF
cdr3_nt: TGTGCCAGCAGCTTAGTCAAGGAGAACTATGGCTACACCTTC

v_call: TRBV18
d_call: NA
clone_size: NA
j_call: TRBJ1-2
cdr3_aa: CASSPQWEYGYTF
cdr3_nt: TGTGCCAGCTCACCACAGTGGGAGTATGGCTACACCTTC

v_call: TRBV5-1
d_call: TRBD1
clone_size: NA
j_call: TRBJ1-1
cdr3_aa: CASSLQGTGLNTEAFF
cdr3_nt: TGCGCCAGCAGCCTACAAGGGACAGGGTTGAACACTGAAGCTTTCTTT